Listed below are T cell receptor beta chains from one sample, sequenced in a study of blood T cell repertoires in COVID-19. The protocol was immunoSEQ multiplex PCR, while the TCRdb copy is restricted to in-frame clones and leaves out a portion. The repertoire includes around 200,000 clones, 80% to 90% of them detected once, and approximately 10% sits in the top ten. Sequenced input: peripheral blood. The receptor set was obtained from a human donor with active or convalescent COVID-19. The donor label of this sample is uncertain. Each CDR3 is given with its conserved first and last residue. D genes are given only for firm matches. Not every row has a clone size; where given, it reads once, few, many or a size class.

clone_size	d_call	v_call	j_call	cdr3_aa	cdr3_nt
-	TRBD1	TRBV19	TRBJ1-6	CASKGTGGYNSPLHF	TGTGCCAGTAAGGGGACAGGAGGTTATAATTCACCCCTCCACTTT
-	TRBD1	TRBV6-6	TRBJ2-7	CASSPGTGEDEQYF	TGTGCCAGCAGCCCCGGGACAGGGGAGGACGAGCAGTACTTC
-	-	TRBV6-1	TRBJ1-1	CASSESGGSEAFF	TGTGCCAGCAGTGAAAGCGGGGGAAGTGAAGCTTTCTTT
-	-	TRBV7-7	TRBJ2-5	CASSSRRDLQETQYF	TGTGCCAGCAGCTCAAGAAGGGACTTGCAAGAGACCCAGTACTTC
-	TRBD1	TRBV5-4	TRBJ2-7	CASSPGTGSPYEQYF	TGTGCCAGCAGCCCCGGGACAGGGTCCCCCTACGAGCAGTACTTC
-	-	TRBV19	TRBJ1-1	CASDRGSTEAFF	TGTGCCAGTGACCGGGGGTCCACTGAAGCTTTCTTT
-	TRBD2	TRBV6-5	TRBJ2-7	CASRKRGELEQYF	TGTGCCAGCAGGAAGCGGGGGGAGCTCGAGCAGTACTTC
-	-	TRBV7-9	TRBJ2-2	CASSPWGQNTGELFF	TGTGCCAGCAGCCCGTGGGGACAGAACACCGGGGAGCTGTTTTTT
-	TRBD2	TRBV4-2	TRBJ2-7	CASSQGIGGEGEQYF	TGTGCCAGCAGCCAAGGAATCGGGGGGGAGGGCGAGCAGTACTTC
-	-	TRBV3-1/TRBV3-2	TRBJ1-6	CASSQAWGGVSPLHF	TGTGCCAGCAGCCAAGCTTGGGGGGGAGTGTCACCCCTCCACTTT
-	-	TRBV6-4	TRBJ2-1	CASSPAAILDNEQFF	TGTGCCAGCAGCCCGGCGGCCATACTGGACAATGAGCAGTTCTTC
-	-	TRBV4-1	TRBJ1-4	CASSQNYGLPREATNEKLFF	TGCGCCAGCAGCCAGAATTATGGGTTGCCCAGGGAAGCAACTAATGAAAAACTGTTTTTT
once	-	TRBV27	TRBJ2-3	CASRPGQWSTDTQYF	TGTGCCAGCAGACCCGGACAGTGGAGCACAGATACGCAGTATTTT
-	-	TRBV13	TRBJ1-1	CASSNRQYTEAFF	TGTGCCAGCAGCAACAGACAATACACTGAAGCTTTCTTT
once	-	TRBV10-1	TRBJ2-3	CASSRNGMEAQNF	TGCGCCAGCAGTAGAAACGGTATGGAGGCCCAGAATTTT
once	-	TRBV10-3	TRBJ2-2	CALARGGTGELFF	TGTGCCCTCGCGCGGGGCGGAACCGGGGAGCTGTTTTTT
-	-	TRBV7-6	TRBJ1-3	CASSLGGHLLSGNTIYF	TGTGCCAGCAGCTTAGGGGGACATCTGCTCTCTGGAAACACCATATATTTT
-	-	TRBV7-9	TRBJ2-5	CASSSRDGQETQYF	TGTGCCAGCAGCTCGCGGGACGGCCAAGAGACCCAGTACTTC
once	-	TRBV12-3/TRBV12-4	TRBJ1-6	CASSLGRESPLHF	TGTGCCAGCAGTTTAGGGAGGGAGTCACCCCTCCACTTT
-	-	TRBV28	TRBJ2-1	CASGDGGYNEQFF	TGTGCCAGCGGAGATGGTGGCTACAATGAGCAGTTCTTC